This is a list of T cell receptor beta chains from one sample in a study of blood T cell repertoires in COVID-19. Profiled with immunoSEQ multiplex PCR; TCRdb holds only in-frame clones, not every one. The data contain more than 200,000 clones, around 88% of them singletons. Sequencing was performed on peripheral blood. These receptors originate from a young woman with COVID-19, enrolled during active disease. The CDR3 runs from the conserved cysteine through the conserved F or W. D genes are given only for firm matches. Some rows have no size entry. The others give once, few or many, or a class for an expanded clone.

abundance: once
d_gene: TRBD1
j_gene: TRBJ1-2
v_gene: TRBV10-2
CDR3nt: TGCGCCAGCAGTGGCCGGACAGGGAGCGGCTACACCTTC
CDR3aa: CASSGRTGSGYTF

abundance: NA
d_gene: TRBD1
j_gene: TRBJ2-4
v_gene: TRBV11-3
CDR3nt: TGTGCCAGCAGCTATGTCCGGGACAGGGGGTATCTTAACATTCAGTACTTC
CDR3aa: CASSYVRDRGYLNIQYF

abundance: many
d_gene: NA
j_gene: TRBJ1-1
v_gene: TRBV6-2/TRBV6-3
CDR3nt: TGTGCCAGCAGTTACTTACGGAGGCGCGGGGGGAACACTGAAGCTTTCTTT
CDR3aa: CASSYLRRRGGNTEAFF

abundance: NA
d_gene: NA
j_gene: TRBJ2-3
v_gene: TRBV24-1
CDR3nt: TGTGCCACCAGTGTTTCTGATACGCAGTATTTT
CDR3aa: CATSVSDTQYF

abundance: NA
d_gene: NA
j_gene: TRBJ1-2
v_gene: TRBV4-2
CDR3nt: TGTGCCAGCAGCCAAGAAACAGCCTCTTATGGCTACACCTTC
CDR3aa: CASSQETASYGYTF

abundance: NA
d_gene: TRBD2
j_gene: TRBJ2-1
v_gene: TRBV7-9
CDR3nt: TGTGCCAGCAGCCAGTCTACCGCTAGCGGGGCTGATGAGCAGTTCTTC
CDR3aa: CASSQSTASGADEQFF

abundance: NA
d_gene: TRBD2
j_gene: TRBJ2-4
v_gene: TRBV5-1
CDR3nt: TGCGCCAGCAGCTTGCCCCGGGAGGGGGCCAAAAACATTCAGTACTTC
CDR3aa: CASSLPREGAKNIQYF

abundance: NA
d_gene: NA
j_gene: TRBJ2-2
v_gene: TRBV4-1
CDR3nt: TGCGCCAGCAGCCATCTCCGGGAGCTGTTTTTT
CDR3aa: CASSHLRELFF

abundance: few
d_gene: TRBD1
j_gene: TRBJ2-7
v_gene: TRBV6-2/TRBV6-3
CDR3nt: TGTGCCAGCACCCCACTGGAGGGACAGGGTCGCGAGCAGTACTTC
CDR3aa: CASTPLEGQGREQYF

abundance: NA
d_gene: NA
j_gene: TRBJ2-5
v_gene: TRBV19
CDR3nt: TGTGCCAGCGCCCGGGACAAACAGTACCAAGAGACCCAGTACTTC
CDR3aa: CASARDKQYQETQYF

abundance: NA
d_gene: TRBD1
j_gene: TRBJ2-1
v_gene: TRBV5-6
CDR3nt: TGTGCCAGCAGCTTGGTTGGGACAGGATCCTACAATGAGCAGTTCTTC
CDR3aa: CASSLVGTGSYNEQFF

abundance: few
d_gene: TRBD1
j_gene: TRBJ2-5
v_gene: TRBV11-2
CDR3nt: TGTGCCAGCAGCCTAGGGACAGGGAGGACCCAGTACTTC
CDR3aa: CASSLGTGRTQYF

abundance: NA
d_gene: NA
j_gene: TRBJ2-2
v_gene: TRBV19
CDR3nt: TGTGCCAGTAGTATAGTGGGGCAGGGGCCCGGGGAGCTGTTTTTT
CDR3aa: CASSIVGQGPGELFF

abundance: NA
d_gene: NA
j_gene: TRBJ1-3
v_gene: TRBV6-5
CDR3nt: TGTGCCAGCAGTACACCCAACTCTGGAAACACCATATATTTT
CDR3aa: CASSTPNSGNTIYF

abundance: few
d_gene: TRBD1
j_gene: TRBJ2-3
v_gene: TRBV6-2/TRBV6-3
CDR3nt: TGTGCCAGCAGCCGAGGGGACAGGGGGCAAGGAGATACGCAGTATTTT
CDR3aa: CASSRGDRGQGDTQYF

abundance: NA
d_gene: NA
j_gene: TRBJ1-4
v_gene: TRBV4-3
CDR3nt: TGCGCCAGCAGCCAAGGAGGGCCGGGGACTAATGAAAAACTGTTTTTT
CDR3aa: CASSQGGPGTNEKLFF

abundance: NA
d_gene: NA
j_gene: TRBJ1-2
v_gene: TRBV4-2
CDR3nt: TGTGCCAGCAGCCCAACAGGAACGGAGGGGTATGGCTACACCTTC
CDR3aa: CASSPTGTEGYGYTF

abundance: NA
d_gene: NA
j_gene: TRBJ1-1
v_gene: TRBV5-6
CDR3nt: TGTGCCAGCAGCTTGGGGGGACATATGAACACTGAAGCTTTCTTT
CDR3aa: CASSLGGHMNTEAFF

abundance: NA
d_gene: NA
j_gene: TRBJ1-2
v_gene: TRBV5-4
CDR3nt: TGTGCCAGCAGCTTGGTTTCGGGCTATGGCTACACCTTC
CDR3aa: CASSLVSGYGYTF

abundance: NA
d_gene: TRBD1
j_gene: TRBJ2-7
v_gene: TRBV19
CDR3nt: TGTGCCAGTAGCGGCGGCCGGGACAGGAGCTCCTACGAGCAGTACTTC
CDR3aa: CASSGGRDRSSYEQYF

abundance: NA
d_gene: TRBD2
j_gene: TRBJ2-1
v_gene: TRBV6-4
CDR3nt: TGTGCCAGCAGGCCCCTAGCGGGTGGCTACAATGAGCAGTTCTTC
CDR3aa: CASRPLAGGYNEQFF

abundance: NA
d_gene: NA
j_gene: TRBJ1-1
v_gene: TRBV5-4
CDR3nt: TGTGCCAGCAGCCCCGCGGTGGGGGGTGAAGCTTTCTTT
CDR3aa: CASSPAVGGEAFF

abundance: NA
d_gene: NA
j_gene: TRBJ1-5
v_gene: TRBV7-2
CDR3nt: TGTGCCAGCAGCTTGCAGAACCTCAATCAGCCCCAGCATTTT
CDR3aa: CASSLQNLNQPQHF

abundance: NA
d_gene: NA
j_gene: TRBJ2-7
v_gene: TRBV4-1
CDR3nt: TGCGCCAGCAGCCAAGATTGGGGCGGTCGGGAGCAGTACTTC
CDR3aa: CASSQDWGGREQYF

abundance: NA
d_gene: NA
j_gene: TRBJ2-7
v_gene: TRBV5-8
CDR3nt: TGTGCCAGCAGCTTCCTCAGGGGCGAGCAGTACTTC
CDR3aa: CASSFLRGEQYF

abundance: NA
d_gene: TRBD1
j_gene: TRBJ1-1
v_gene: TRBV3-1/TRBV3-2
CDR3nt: TGTGCCAGCAGCCGGACAGGGGGGAACACTGAAGCTTTCTTT
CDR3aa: CASSRTGGNTEAFF

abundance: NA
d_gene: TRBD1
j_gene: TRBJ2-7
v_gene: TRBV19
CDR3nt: TGTGCCAGTAGTATGACAGGGACCCCCTACGAGCAGTACTTC
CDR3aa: CASSMTGTPYEQYF

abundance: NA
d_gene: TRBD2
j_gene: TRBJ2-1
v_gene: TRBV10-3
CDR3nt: TGTGCCATCAGTGAGACTAGCGGGAGGGCTCGCGGCAATGAGCAGTTCTTC
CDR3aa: CAISETSGRARGNEQFF

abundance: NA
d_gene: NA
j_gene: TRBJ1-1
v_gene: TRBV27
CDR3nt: TGTGCCAGCAGTCCCCTGCGGAACACTGAAGCTTTCTTT
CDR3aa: CASSPLRNTEAFF

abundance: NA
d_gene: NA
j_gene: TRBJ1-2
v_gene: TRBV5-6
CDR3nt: TGTGCCAGCAGCTCCCCCTACCGGGCCCCTTGGGGGGACTATGGCTACACCTTC
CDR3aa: CASSSPYRAPWGDYGYTF

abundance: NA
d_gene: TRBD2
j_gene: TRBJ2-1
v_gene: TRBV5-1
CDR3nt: TGCGCCAGCAGCTTGGATGGGACTAGCGGATACAATGAGCAGTTCTTC
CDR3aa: CASSLDGTSGYNEQFF

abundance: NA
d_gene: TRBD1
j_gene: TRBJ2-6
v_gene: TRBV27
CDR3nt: TGTGCCAGCAGACGAGGACAGGGGATCTCTCTGGGGGCCAACGTCCTGACTTTC
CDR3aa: CASRRGQGISLGANVLTF

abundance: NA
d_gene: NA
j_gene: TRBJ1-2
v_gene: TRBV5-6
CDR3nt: TGTGCCAGCAGCTTTAGGGGCGGCTATGGCTACACCTTC
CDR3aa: CASSFRGGYGYTF

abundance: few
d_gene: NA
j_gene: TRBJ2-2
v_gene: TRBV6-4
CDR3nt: TGTGCCAGTTCCACTACTAGGGAGACCGGGGAGCTGTTTTTT
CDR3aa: CASSTTRETGELFF

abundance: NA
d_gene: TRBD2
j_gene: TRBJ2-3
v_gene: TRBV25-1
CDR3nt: TGTGCCAGCAGCGACGGGAGGACTAGCGGCACAGATACGCAGTATTTT
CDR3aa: CASSDGRTSGTDTQYF

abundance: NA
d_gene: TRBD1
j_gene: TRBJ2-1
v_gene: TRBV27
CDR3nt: TGTGCCAGCAGTTTATCCCGGCAGGGGACAGGGCCCTACAATGAGCAGTTCTTC
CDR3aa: CASSLSRQGTGPYNEQFF

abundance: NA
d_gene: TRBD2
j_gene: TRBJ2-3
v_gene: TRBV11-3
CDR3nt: TGTGCCAGCAGCTTATTAGCGGGGACAGATACGCAGTATTTT
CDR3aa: CASSLLAGTDTQYF

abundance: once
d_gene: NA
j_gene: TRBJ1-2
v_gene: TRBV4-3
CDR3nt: TGCGCCAGCAGCCAAAGCAGTTACCGGGATCCAAACTATGGCTACACCTTC
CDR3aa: CASSQSSYRDPNYGYTF

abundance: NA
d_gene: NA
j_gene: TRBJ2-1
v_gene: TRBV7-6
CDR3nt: TGTGCCAGCAGCCCTACAGGGCCGACCTACAATGAGCAGTTCTTC
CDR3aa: CASSPTGPTYNEQFF

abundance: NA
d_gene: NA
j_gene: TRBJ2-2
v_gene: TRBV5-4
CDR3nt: TGTGCCAGCAGCTTGGATCTGGGACAACAGAACACCGGGGAGCTGTTTTTT
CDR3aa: CASSLDLGQQNTGELFF

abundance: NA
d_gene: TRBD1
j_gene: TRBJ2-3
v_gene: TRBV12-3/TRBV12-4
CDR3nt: TGTGCCAGCAGGACAGGGGAGGATACGCAGTATTTT
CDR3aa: CASRTGEDTQYF

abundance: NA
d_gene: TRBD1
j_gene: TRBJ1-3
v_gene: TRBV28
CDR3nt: TGTGCCAGTAAAATGGGGGGACAGCTTAAAGGAAACACCATATATTTT
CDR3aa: CASKMGGQLKGNTIYF

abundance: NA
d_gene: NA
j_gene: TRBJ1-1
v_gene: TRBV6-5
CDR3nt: TGTGCCAGCAGTTACTCCGACAGGAACACTGAAGCTTTCTTT
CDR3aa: CASSYSDRNTEAFF

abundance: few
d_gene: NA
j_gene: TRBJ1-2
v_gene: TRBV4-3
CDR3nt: TGCGCCAGCAGCCAAGCCCGTGACACCTATGGCTACACCTTC
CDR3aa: CASSQARDTYGYTF

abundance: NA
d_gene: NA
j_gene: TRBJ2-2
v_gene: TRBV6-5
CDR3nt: TGTGCCAGCAGTTCCCACATATGGAGGGACACCGGGGAGCTGTTTTTT
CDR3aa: CASSSHIWRDTGELFF

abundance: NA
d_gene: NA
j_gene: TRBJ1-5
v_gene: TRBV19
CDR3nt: TGTGCCAGTAGTATAGATCAGGATAGGCAGCCATATAGCAATCAGCCCCAGCATTTT
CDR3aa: CASSIDQDRQPYSNQPQHF

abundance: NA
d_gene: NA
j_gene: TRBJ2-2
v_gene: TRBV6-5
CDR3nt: TGTGCCAGCAGCTTGGACAGGAACACCGGGGAGCTGTTTTTT
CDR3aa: CASSLDRNTGELFF